The 2 T cell receptor beta chains given below trace back to one sample, sequenced in a study of control samples from healthy donors and cancer patients. Produced via immunoSEQ multiplex PCR; TCRdb's table is partial and in-frame only. The table shows about 130,000 clones, with about 90% occurring only once. Sequenced material: blood. Source of these receptors: a man between 18 and 35 years old in good health.

This chain connects TRBV18 to TRBJ1-1; a weak D match, TRBD1 (6 bases). CDR3 length: 14 amino acids. Trimming stripped 3 bases from V and 0 bases from J, with 8 bases between. Germline lookup yields CDR1 KGHSH and CDR2 LQKENI. In DNA form, the CDR3 reads TGTGCCAGCTCACCCGGGACACTGAACACTGAAGCTTTCTTT. This encodes CASSPGTLNTEAFF. Full variable domain (rest looked up from reference TRBV18 and TRBJ1-1): NAGVMQNPRHLVRRRGQEARLRCSPMKGHSHVYWYRQLPEEGLKFMVYLQKENIIDESGMPKERFSAEFPKEGPSILRIQQVVRGDSAAYFCASSPGTLNTEAFFGQGTRLTVV.

This chain joins TRBV7-9 and TRBJ1-4; 7 nucleotides align to TRBD1. V dropped 1 base and J dropped 3; count of bases not matched to a gene: 5. Germline V lookup: CDR1 SEHNR, CDR2 FQNEAQ (reference sequence). The CDR3 sequence is 16 residues long. CDR3 nucleotide sequence: TGTGCCAGCAGCTTAGTGTCGGGACAGTCTAATGAAAAACTGTTTTTT. It is translated as CASSLVSGQSNEKLFF. The whole variable domain, remainder taken from reference TRBV7-9 and TRBJ1-4, is DTGVSQNPRHKITKRGQNVTFRCDPISEHNRLYWYRQTLGQGPEFLTYFQNEAQLEKSRLLSDRFSAERPKGSFSTLEIQRTEQGDSAMYLCASSLVSGQSNEKLFFGSGTQLSVL.